This is a list of T cell receptor beta chains from one sample in a study of blood T cell repertoires in COVID-19. Only in-frame clones appear in the TCRdb table, and some are missing; sequencing was by immunoSEQ multiplex PCR. The table has 200,000 or so clones, 83% seen once. The sequenced material came from PBMCs or T cells enriched from blood (not recorded which). Every receptor here comes from a woman aged 45-59 years who had been exposed to COVID-19. CDR3s include the opening cysteine and the closing phenylalanine or tryptophan. A D gene is named only where the DNA matches it firmly. Only part of the rows carry a size: once, few, many, or a class if the clone is expanded.

v_gene	d_gene	len	abundance	j_gene	CDR3aa	CDR3nt
TRBV10-3	.	15	.	TRBJ2-3	CAISESKGDSDTQYF	TGTGCCATCAGTGAGTCTAAGGGGGATTCAGATACGCAGTATTTT
TRBV10-2	.	14	.	TRBJ1-3	CASSDGGSGNTIYF	TGCGCCAGCAGTGACGGGGGCTCTGGAAACACCATATATTTT
TRBV3-1/TRBV3-2	TRBD2	15	once	TRBJ2-7	CASSPRLAGFDEQYF	TGTGCCAGCAGCCCGAGACTAGCGGGGTTTGACGAGCAGTACTTC
TRBV28	TRBD1	14	.	TRBJ1-1	CASSLTGGWTEAFF	TGTGCCAGCAGTTTAACAGGGGGATGGACTGAAGCTTTCTTT
TRBV9	TRBD1	16	few	TRBJ2-6	CASSGQGAAGANVLTF	TGTGCCAGCAGCGGACAGGGGGCGGCTGGGGCCAACGTCCTGACTTTC
TRBV15	.	13	.	TRBJ1-1	CATSRQWTGKAFF	TGTGCCACCAGCAGACAATGGACGGGAAAAGCTTTCTTT
TRBV6-6	TRBD1	17	.	TRBJ1-6	CASSHSPNRGRRSPLHF	TGTGCCAGCAGTCATAGCCCTAACAGGGGAAGAAGGTCACCCCTCCACTTT
TRBV23-1	TRBD1	14	.	TRBJ2-5	CASRLDRGQETQYF	TGCGCCAGCAGACTAGACAGGGGCCAAGAGACCCAGTACTTC
TRBV5-6	TRBD1	16	.	TRBJ2-2	CASSPGDRVYTGELFF	TGTGCCAGCAGCCCCGGGGACAGGGTCTACACCGGGGAGCTGTTTTTT
TRBV28	.	12	.	TRBJ2-1	CASSSPGNEQFF	TGTGCCAGCAGCAGCCCGGGCAATGAGCAGTTCTTC
TRBV6-5	.	16	.	TRBJ2-7	CASSYGSGGSSYEQYF	TGTGCCAGCAGTTACGGGTCTGGCGGATCCTCCTACGAGCAGTACTTC
TRBV28	.	14	.	TRBJ2-1	CASTLQGQGNEQFF	TGTGCCAGCACCTTACAGGGTCAGGGCAATGAGCAGTTCTTC
TRBV5-5	.	15	.	TRBJ2-7	CASSLGFGPEGEQYF	TGTGCCAGCAGCTTGGGATTTGGCCCTGAGGGAGAGCAGTACTTC
TRBV19	.	14	.	TRBJ1-4	CASMARGTNEKLFF	TGTGCCAGTATGGCCCGGGGGACTAATGAAAAACTGTTTTTT
TRBV11-2	TRBD2	16	.	TRBJ2-3	CASSASGSGGTDTQYF	TGTGCCAGCAGCGCCTCGGGTAGCGGGGGCACAGATACGCAGTATTTT
TRBV19	TRBD1	16	.	TRBJ1-2	CASSTPRQGSRNGYTF	TGTGCCAGTAGTACCCCAAGACAGGGATCACGGAATGGCTACACCTTC
TRBV27	.	13	.	TRBJ2-5	CASSQRGQETQYF	TGTGCCAGCAGTCAGCGAGGCCAAGAGACCCAGTACTTC
TRBV28	.	14	.	TRBJ2-7	CASSQGSKMAWQYF	TGTGCCAGCAGTCAGGGTAGCAAGATGGCCTGGCAGTACTTC
TRBV30	.	15	.	TRBJ1-5	CAWSLMRGDNQPQHF	TGTGCCTGGAGTTTGATGCGGGGGGATAATCAGCCCCAGCATTTT
TRBV10-2	.	12	once	TRBJ1-2	CASIGREGGYTF	TGCGCCAGCATAGGCAGGGAGGGTGGCTACACCTTC
TRBV15	.	14	.	TRBJ1-1	CATSRGANGHEAFF	TGTGCCACCAGCAGAGGGGCAAACGGACATGAAGCTTTCTTT
TRBV4-3	.	15	once	TRBJ1-2	CASSQQWDMAQGYTF	TGCGCCAGCAGCCAGCAATGGGACATGGCACAGGGCTACACCTTC
TRBV30	TRBD1	14	.	TRBJ2-3	CACRTGGSTDTQYF	TGTGCCTGCCGGACAGGGGGAAGCACAGATACGCAGTATTTT
TRBV29-1	.	12	.	TRBJ1-1	CSVAVGHTEAFF	TGCAGCGTCGCGGTGGGGCACACTGAAGCTTTCTTT
TRBV11-2	TRBD1	10	few	TRBJ2-2	CATRQGKVFF	TGTGCCACCCGACAGGGGAAGGTGTTTTTT
TRBV25-1	TRBD1	13	.	TRBJ2-3	CASHRGHTDTQYF	TGTGCCAGCCACAGGGGGCACACAGATACGCAGTATTTT
TRBV9	TRBD1	14	once	TRBJ1-5	CASSSGDSNQPQHF	TGTGCCAGCAGTTCTGGGGACAGTAATCAGCCCCAGCATTTT
TRBV3-1/TRBV3-2	.	13	once	TRBJ1-1	CASSMTGYTEAFF	TGTGCCAGCAGCATGACGGGATACACTGAAGCTTTCTTT
TRBV7-2	.	14	.	TRBJ2-5	CASSLGGGQETQYF	TGTGCCAGCAGCTTAGGGGGCGGCCAAGAGACCCAGTACTTC
TRBV4-3	TRBD1	16	once	TRBJ1-4	CASSRTKGQLNEKLFF	TGCGCCAGCAGCCGCACAAAGGGACAGCTGAATGAAAAACTGTTTTTT
TRBV30	.	17	.	TRBJ1-2	CAWTLVSGGAGVGGYTF	TGTGCCTGGACTCTCGTTAGCGGGGGCGCGGGGGTCGGTGGCTACACCTTC
TRBV29-1	.	14	.	TRBJ1-4	CSVRDSSTNEKLFF	TGCAGCGTCCGAGACTCCTCAACTAATGAAAAACTGTTTTTT
TRBV5-8	.	15	.	TRBJ1-5	CASSFFLLGDQPQHF	TGTGCCAGCAGCTTTTTCCTGTTGGGAGATCAGCCCCAGCATTTT
TRBV10-3	TRBD1	13	.	TRBJ1-4	CAIGTGTNEKLFF	TGTGCCATCGGGACAGGGACAAATGAAAAACTGTTTTTT
TRBV19	TRBD2	13	.	TRBJ2-3	CASSDKGGDTQYF	TGTGCCAGTAGTGATAAGGGAGGGGATACGCAGTATTTT
TRBV27	.	15	.	TRBJ2-1	CASSLDFGANNEQFF	TGTGCCAGCAGTTTAGACTTTGGAGCCAACAATGAGCAGTTCTTC
TRBV11-2	TRBD1	15	once	TRBJ1-5	CASSLGTGGNQPQHF	TGTGCCAGCAGCTTAGGGACAGGGGGCAATCAGCCCCAGCATTTT
TRBV6-5	.	13	once	TRBJ1-1	CASSYGGSTEAFF	TGTGCCAGCAGTTACGGCGGCAGCACTGAAGCTTTCTTT
TRBV5-4	.	13	.	TRBJ1-1	CASSLRGRTEAFF	TGTGCCAGCAGCTTGAGAGGGAGAACTGAAGCTTTCTTT
TRBV18	.	14	.	TRBJ1-5	CASSPADRGQPQHF	TGTGCCAGCTCACCAGCAGATAGGGGCCAGCCCCAGCATTTT
TRBV30	.	13	few	TRBJ1-1	CAWRADRRTEAFF	TGTGCCTGGAGAGCCGACAGGAGAACTGAAGCTTTCTTT
TRBV5-4	TRBD2	16	.	TRBJ2-3	CASSWPYSGGTDTQYF	TGTGCCAGCAGCTGGCCGTATAGCGGGGGCACAGATACGCAGTATTTT
TRBV6-2/TRBV6-3	TRBD1	14	.	TRBJ1-2	CASSPGGKNYGYTF	TGTGCCAGCAGTCCAGGGGGCAAAAACTATGGCTACACCTTC
TRBV11-2	TRBD1	14	.	TRBJ1-3	CASSDYRGGNTIYF	TGTGCCAGCAGCGACTACAGGGGGGGAAACACCATATATTTT
TRBV6-2/TRBV6-3	TRBD2	15	.	TRBJ2-3	CAISTGTSGFNTQYF	TGTGCCATCAGTACCGGGACTAGCGGTTTCAATACGCAGTATTTT
TRBV12-1	.	16	.	TRBJ2-6	CASSFGQSSGANVLTF	TGTGCCAGCAGCTTTGGGCAGTCCTCTGGGGCCAACGTCCTGACTTTC
TRBV7-2	.	12	once	TRBJ1-6	CATGQLFSPLHF	TGTGCCACGGGACAACTCTTTTCACCCCTCCACTTT
TRBV5-6	.	13	.	TRBJ2-7	CASSPGSSYEQYF	TGTGCCAGCAGCCCGGGGAGTTCCTACGAGCAGTACTTC